The 32 T cell receptor beta chains given below trace back to one sample, sequenced in a study of T cells and Merkel cell carcinoma outcomes. Clones were read by immunoSEQ multiplex PCR, and TCRdb kept only the in-frame ones, dropping some. The profile shows some 19,000 clones, about four fifths of them singletons. Sequenced sample: tumor tissue from Merkel cell carcinoma. The receptors were sampled from a human donor with Merkel cell carcinoma.

The V call is TRBV28, the J call TRBJ1-2; the D is unclear. There are 15 residues in the CDR3. The V and J ends lost 2 bases and 4 bases respectively, with 14 bases between them. Germline V CDR1 and CDR2: MDHEN, SYDVKM. In DNA form, the CDR3 reads TGTGCCAGCAGTTTAGGCCCCGGGATTTTCTATGGCTACACCTTC. Its translation: CASSLGPGIFYGYTF.

This clone was counted a few times. The V and J genes are TRBV28 and TRBJ1-2, with 10 bases identical to TRBD1. This CDR3 has 16 amino acids. Germline V CDR1 and CDR2: MDHEN, SYDVKM. V was pared by 4 bases and J by 6 bases, with 11 bases of the junction left unmatched. Here the CDR3 reads CASSSPGQGIGNGYTF. Here the CDR3 DNA reads TGTGCCAGCAGTTCTCCGGGACAGGGGATCGGGAATGGCTACACCTTC.

The CDR3, as DNA: TGCGCCAGCAGCCAAGTGTTGTGGCACCCGGCCTACGAGCAGTACTTC. Translated: CASSQVLWHPAYEQYF. The chain couples TRBV4-1 to TRBJ2-7, with D unresolved. Germline V lookup: CDR1 MGHRA, CDR2 YSYEKL. V shed 1 base and J shed 2 bases, with 15 bases lying between them. The CDR3 is 16 amino acids.

The genes are TRBV4-2 and TRBJ1-1; D remains unclear. The CDR3 runs 13 residues. The V end was cut by 4 bases, the J end by 1 base, with 7 bases between. Germline lookup yields CDR1 LGHNA and CDR2 YNFKEQ. The CDR3, as DNA: TGTGCCAGCAGCCGGGAGACGAACACTGAAGCTTTCTTT. Translation gives CASSRETNTEAFF.

This chain links TRBV6-5 with TRBJ2-7; TRBD1 agrees at 12 bases. Trimming at V came to 5 bases and at J to 6 bases, leaving 8 bases not matched to a gene. CDR1 MNHEY and CDR2 SVGAGI come from the germline V gene. The CDR3 sequence is 15 residues long. The CDR3 loop reads CASSRRDRGLGEQYF. CDR3 coding DNA: TGTGCCAGCAGTAGACGGGACAGGGGGCTCGGCGAGCAGTACTTC.

This clone came up once. The rearrangement joins TRBV6-1 to TRBJ1-5, with 7 bases that match TRBD1. Per germline, CDR1 MNHNS and CDR2 SASEGT. The V and J ends lost 5 bases and 0 bases, in that order; junction bases with no gene match: 4. The CDR3 is made up of 15 amino acids. Here the CDR3 DNA reads TGTGCCAGCAGTCAACAGGGGTATAGCAATCAGCCCCAGCATTTT. Protein product: CASSQQGYSNQPQHF.

The chain carries TRBV27 and TRBJ2-5; D uncertain. V lost 4 bases and J lost 0, with 12 bases in between. CDR1 and CDR2 (germline): MNHEY, SMNVEV (reference sequence). The CDR3 runs to 15 residues. CDR3 region: CASSSVYGNQETQYF. The CDR3 bases are TGTGCCAGCAGTTCGGTGTATGGTAACCAAGAGACCCAGTACTTC.

The chain couples TRBV6-5 to TRBJ1-2, with 9 positions matching TRBD1. Germline trimming cut 4 bases from V and 8 bases from J; bases unmatched to any gene: 11. Germline V gene sequence: CDR1 MNHEY, CDR2 SVGAGI. The CDR3 runs to 15 residues. CDR3 residues: CASSSWTGETRGYTF. The CDR3 bases are TGTGCCAGCAGTTCTTGGACAGGGGAAACGAGAGGCTACACCTTC.

This clone has just a few counts. The chain employs TRBV5-4 and TRBJ2-4; D uncertain. Germline lookup yields CDR1 SGHNT and CDR2 YYREEE (reference sequence). The germline V and J ends were trimmed by 3 bases and 3 bases, with 4 bases remaining between them. The CDR3 has 12 residues. The CDR3 DNA sequence: TGTGCCAGCAGCTGGGACAAAAACATTCAGTACTTC. Translation: CASSWDKNIQYF.

For this clone: An end of the junction does not agree with germline; a read error may underlie this. V is TRBV18 and J is TRBJ2-7, with D perhaps assigned TRBD1 or TRBD2 (6 bases each). Germline V CDR1 and CDR2: KGHSH, LQKENI. The CDR3 contains 17 residues. The CDR3 sequence: CASSQGFGGALPYKQYF. CDR3 DNA sequence: TGTGCCAGCTCACAAGGCTTCGGGGGCGCTTTACCCTACAAGCAGTACTTC.

The chain combines TRBV28 with TRBJ1-2; D is ambiguous. V was trimmed by 5 bases and J by 4 bases, leaving 23 bases between them. Germline V gives CDR1 MDHEN, CDR2 SYDVKM. CDR3 length: 17 amino acids. The DNA for the CDR3 is TGTGCCAGCAGTCCCAAGCTGAAGCTTGTGTCCCGCTATGGCTACACCTTC. Protein product: CASSPKLKLVSRYGYTF.

This clone showed up just a few times. DNA of the CDR3: TGTGCCAGCAGCCAAGGAAGGACTGAAGCTTTCTTT. It is translated as CASSQGRTEAFF. The chain has TRBV4-2 and TRBJ1-1; D is uncertain. Germline V gene data show CDR1 as LGHNA and CDR2 as YNFKEQ. CDR3 length: 12 amino acids. Trimming pared 1 base from V and 5 bases from J, leaving 5 bases between.

This chain joins TRBV30 and TRBJ1-1; no reliable D call. The CDR3 is made up of 15 amino acids. Germline V gene sequence: CDR1 GTSNPN, CDR2 SVGIG (reference sequence). Trimming left V 2 bases short and J 0 bases short, with 13 bases between. The CDR3 region has the DNA TGTGCCTGGAGTATACGGTGGAGACTGAACACTGAAGCTTTCTTT. Translating gives CAWSIRWRLNTEAFF.

The V and J genes are TRBV27 and TRBJ2-7, with TRBD1 as a possible D gene (6 bases). The CDR3 is 13 amino acids. V shed 5 bases and J shed 6 bases, with 14 bases lying between them. Per the germline V gene, CDR1 is MNHEY and CDR2 is SMNVEV (reference sequence). DNA for the CDR3: TGTGCCAGCAGTATGTCACAGGGATCCGAGCAGTACTTC. Amino acid sequence: CASSMSQGSEQYF.

This chain joins TRBV5-4 and TRBJ2-7, with D perhaps TRBD1 (6 bases). Germline lookup yields CDR1 SGHNT and CDR2 YYREEE (reference sequence). CDR3 length: 16 residues. Trimming took 2 bases from V and 2 from J, leaving 17 bases between them. This CDR3 is CASSLDSLDRAYEQYF. The CDR3 DNA reads TGTGCCAGCAGCTTAGATAGTTTGGACAGAGCCTACGAGCAGTACTTC.

The V call is TRBV29-1, the J call TRBJ2-3; D call uncertain. Germline CDR1 and CDR2: SQVTM and ANQGSEA. CDR3 length: 11 residues. V dropped 3 bases and J dropped 6 bases, with 7 bases sitting between them. CDR3 DNA: TGCAGCGTTGACCCCCAGGATACGCAGTATTTT. It yields the protein CSVDPQDTQYF.

The chain links TRBV7-9 to TRBJ2-7, with D tentatively TRBD2 (6 bases). Trimming removed 1 base from V and 3 bases from J, with 10 bases in between. Per the germline V gene, CDR1 is SEHNR and CDR2 is FQNEAQ (reference sequence). The CDR3 has 14 amino acids. CDR3 residues: CASSLGGDVYEQYF. In nucleotides, the CDR3 is TGTGCCAGCAGCTTAGGGGGGGACGTCTACGAGCAGTACTTC.

The chain uses TRBV5-4 and TRBJ1-1, with 7 bases that match TRBD1. CDR1 and CDR2 from the germline V gene are SGHNT and YYREEE (reference sequence). V trimming: 4 bases; J trimming: 0 bases; junction bases outside the gene matches: 6. The CDR3 spans 15 residues. CDR3 in amino acids: CASSPWDSMNTEAFF. CDR3 sequence (DNA): TGTGCCAGCAGCCCCTGGGACAGCATGAACACTGAAGCTTTCTTT.

The CDR3 loop is CASSPIGSGETQYF. CDR3 bases: TGTGCCAGCAGTCCGATAGGGAGTGGAGAGACCCAGTACTTC. The chain is built from TRBV27 and TRBJ2-5; D is possibly TRBD2 (5 bases). The V end was cut by 5 bases, the J end by 4 bases, with 14 bases between. CDR3 size: 14 residues. Germline V CDR1 and CDR2: MNHEY, SMNVEV (reference sequence).

The rearrangement joins TRBV5-6 to TRBJ2-3; the D gene is possibly TRBD1 (6 bases). Trimming took 5 bases from V and 2 from J, leaving 18 bases between them. Per the germline V gene, CDR1 is SGHDT and CDR2 is YYEEEE. The CDR3 runs to 16 residues. CDR3 DNA: TGTGCCAGCAGACCGCCACCAGGGGCCCTCACAGATACGCAGTATTTT. This gives the protein CASRPPPGALTDTQYF. The full variable domain, rest sourced from reference TRBV5-6 and TRBJ2-3, is DAGVTQSPTHLIKTRGQQVTLRCSPKSGHDTVSWYQQALGQGPQFIFQYYEEEERQRGNFPDRFSGHQFPNYSSELNVNALLLGDSALYLCASRPPPGALTDTQYFGPGTRLTVL.

The chain links TRBV2 to TRBJ2-7; no definite D call. V was clipped by 5 bases and J by 2 bases, with 7 bases between them. The CDR3 sequence is 12 residues long. Germline V gene sequence: CDR1 SNHLY, CDR2 FYNNEI. The CDR3 nucleotides read TGTGCCAGCAGTCTACATGCCTACGAGCAGTACTTC. Residues: CASSLHAYEQYF.

The chain couples TRBV4-1 to TRBJ2-3; 8 nucleotides line up with TRBD1. There are 19 residues in the CDR3. From germline, CDR1 is MGHRA and CDR2 YSYEKL. Trimming removed 4 bases from V and 2 bases from J; junction bases left unmatched: 17. CDR3 residues: CASSRYLPMTGDITDTQYF. The CDR3 DNA is TGCGCCAGCAGCCGATACCTCCCAATGACAGGGGATATCACAGATACGCAGTATTTT.

This clone was seen a few times. The V gene is TRBV7-9, the J gene TRBJ2-1, with D possibly matching TRBD2 (7 bases). The CDR3 is 16 residues long. V dropped 5 bases and J dropped 6 bases, with 20 bases sitting between them. Germline CDR1 SEHNR, CDR2 FQNEAQ (reference sequence). The CDR3 protein is CASSPRGRPHLNEQFF. DNA for the CDR3: TGTGCCAGCAGCCCGCGGGGGCGGCCCCACCTCAATGAGCAGTTCTTC.

The chain employs TRBV19 and TRBJ1-1, with D hard to call. V lost 6 bases to trimming and J lost 1 base, with 9 bases between them. The germline V gene has CDR1 LNHDA and CDR2 SQIVND (reference sequence). This CDR3 is 13 amino acids long. The CDR3 loop reads CASRSRPNTEAFF. CDR3 nucleotides: TGTGCCAGTAGGTCGAGGCCGAACACTGAAGCTTTCTTT.

This clone was seen a single time. The CDR3 DNA sequence: TGTGCCAGCAGTTTAACTAGGGATTCACCCCTCCACTTT. It translates to CASSLTRDSPLHF. This sequence joins TRBV27 and TRBJ1-6; no definite D call. Trimming took 2 bases from V and 8 from J, leaving 7 bases between them. Germline assignment: CDR1 MNHEY and CDR2 SMNVEV (reference sequence). CDR3 length: 13 residues.

This chain joins TRBV6-1 and TRBJ2-7, with a possible D match to TRBD2 (5 bases). Trimming left V 1 base short and J 0 bases short, with 13 bases between. This CDR3 is built from 16 residues. Germline V gene lookup returns CDR1 MNHNS and CDR2 SASEGT. The CDR3 DNA sequence: TGTGCCAGCAGTGAAGATGAGCGGAGGAGCTCCTACGAGCAGTACTTC. It is translated as CASSEDERRSSYEQYF.

The rearrangement joins TRBV30 to TRBJ1-2, with D uncertain. With 3 bases removed from V and 2 bases from J, the gap between germline ends came to 13 bases. Germline loops: CDR1 GTSNPN, CDR2 SVGIG (reference sequence). There are 14 residues in the CDR3. CDR3 nucleotides: TGTGCCTGGAGGCCCAGACTCACCAACTATGGCTACACCTTC. Encoded protein: CAWRPRLTNYGYTF. The entire variable domain, with the rest obtained from reference TRBV30 and TRBJ1-2, is as follows: SQTIHQWPATLVQPVGSPLSLECTVEGTSNPNLYWYRQAAGRGLQLLFYSVGIGQISSEVPQNLSASRPQDRQFILSSKKLLLSDSGFYLCAWRPRLTNYGYTFGSGTRLTVV.

V is TRBV5-1 and J is TRBJ1-1; weak D call: TRBD1 (5 bases). The V gene's germline CDR1 is SGHRS and CDR2 YFSETQ. The CDR3 is made up of 12 amino acids. Between the trimmed V and J ends, which lost 7 bases and 11 bases, there was a span of 18 bases. CDR3 DNA: TGCGCCAGCGAAGGGGAGGGCCCGAGGGCTTTCTTT. Amino acids: CASEGEGPRAFF.

The chain links TRBV4-2 to TRBJ2-7, with unresolved D. The V gene's germline CDR1 is LGHNA and CDR2 YNFKEQ. The CDR3 is made up of 13 amino acids. Trimming pared 0 bases from V and 0 bases from J, leaving 3 bases between. CDR3 protein: CASSQEFSYEQYF. CDR3 bases: TGTGCCAGCAGCCAAGAGTTCTCCTACGAGCAGTACTTC.

The rearrangement uses TRBV6-5 and TRBJ1-1, with D possibly TRBD1 on 6 matching bases. CDR3 length equals 13 residues. The V end was cut by 6 bases, the J end by 3 bases, with 11 bases between. Germline-derived CDR1 and CDR2 are MNHEY and SVGAGI. CDR3 region: CASRTQGDTEAFF. DNA of the CDR3: TGTGCCAGCAGGACACAGGGCGACACTGAAGCTTTCTTT.

The genes are TRBV5-4 and TRBJ2-7, with 12 nucleotides matching TRBD2. The germline CDR1 and CDR2 sequences are SGHNT and YYREEE (reference sequence). V gave up 4 bases and J gave up 3 bases; unmatched junction bases: 8. The CDR3 length is 16 residues. This CDR3 reads CASSPTTSGGIYEQYF. The CDR3 DNA is TGTGCCAGCAGCCCAACTACTAGCGGGGGGATCTACGAGCAGTACTTC.

The count of this clone is one. J is TRBJ1-2 and V is TRBV18, with unresolved D. The CDR3 consists of 13 residues. CDR1 KGHSH and CDR2 LQKENI come from the germline V gene. Trimming left V 2 bases short and J 8 bases short, with 12 bases between. The CDR3: CASSPNTRSGYTF. CDR3 in DNA: TGTGCCAGCTCACCAAACACTCGTAGCGGCTACACCTTC.